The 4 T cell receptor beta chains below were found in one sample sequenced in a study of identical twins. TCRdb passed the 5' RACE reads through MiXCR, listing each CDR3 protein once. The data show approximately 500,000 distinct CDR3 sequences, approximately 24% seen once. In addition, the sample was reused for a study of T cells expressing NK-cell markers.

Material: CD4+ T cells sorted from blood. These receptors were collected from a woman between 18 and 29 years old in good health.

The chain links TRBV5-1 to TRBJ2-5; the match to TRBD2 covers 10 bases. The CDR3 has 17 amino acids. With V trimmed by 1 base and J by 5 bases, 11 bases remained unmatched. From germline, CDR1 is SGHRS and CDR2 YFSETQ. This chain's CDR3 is CASSLLPVASGSETQYF. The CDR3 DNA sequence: TGCGCCAGCAGCTTGCTACCCGTCGCTAGCGGGAGCGAGACCCAGTACTTC.

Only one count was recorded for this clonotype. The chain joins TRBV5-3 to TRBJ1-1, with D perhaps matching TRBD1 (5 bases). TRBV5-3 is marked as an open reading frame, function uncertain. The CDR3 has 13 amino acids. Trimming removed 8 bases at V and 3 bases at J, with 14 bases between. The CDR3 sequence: CARGIDRDTEAFF. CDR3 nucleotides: TGTGCCAGGGGCATTGACAGAGACACTGAAGCTTTCTTT.

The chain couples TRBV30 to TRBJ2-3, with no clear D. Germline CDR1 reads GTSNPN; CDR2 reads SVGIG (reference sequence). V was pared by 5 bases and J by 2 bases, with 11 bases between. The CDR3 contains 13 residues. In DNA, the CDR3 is TGTGCCTGGCGGACGGCCTTCACAGATACGCAGTATTTT. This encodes CAWRTAFTDTQYF. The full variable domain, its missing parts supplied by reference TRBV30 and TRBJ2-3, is SQTIHQWPATLVQPVGSPLSLECTVEGTSNPNLYWYRQAAGRGLQLLFYSVGIGQISSEVPQNLSASRPQDRQFILSSKKLLLSDSGFYLCAWRTAFTDTQYFGPGTRLTVL.

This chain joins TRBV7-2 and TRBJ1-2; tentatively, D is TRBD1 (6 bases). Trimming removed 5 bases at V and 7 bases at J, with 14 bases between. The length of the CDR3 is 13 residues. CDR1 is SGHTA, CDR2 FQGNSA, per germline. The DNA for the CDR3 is TGTGCCAGCAGCCCATTAGACAGGAGTGGCTACACCTTC. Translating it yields CASSPLDRSGYTF. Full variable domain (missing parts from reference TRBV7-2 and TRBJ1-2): GAGVSQSPSNKVTEKGKDVELRCDPISGHTALYWYRQSLGQGLEFLIYFQGNSAPDKSGLPSDRFSAERTGGSVSTLTIQRTQQEDSAVYLCASSPLDRSGYTFGSGTRLTVV.